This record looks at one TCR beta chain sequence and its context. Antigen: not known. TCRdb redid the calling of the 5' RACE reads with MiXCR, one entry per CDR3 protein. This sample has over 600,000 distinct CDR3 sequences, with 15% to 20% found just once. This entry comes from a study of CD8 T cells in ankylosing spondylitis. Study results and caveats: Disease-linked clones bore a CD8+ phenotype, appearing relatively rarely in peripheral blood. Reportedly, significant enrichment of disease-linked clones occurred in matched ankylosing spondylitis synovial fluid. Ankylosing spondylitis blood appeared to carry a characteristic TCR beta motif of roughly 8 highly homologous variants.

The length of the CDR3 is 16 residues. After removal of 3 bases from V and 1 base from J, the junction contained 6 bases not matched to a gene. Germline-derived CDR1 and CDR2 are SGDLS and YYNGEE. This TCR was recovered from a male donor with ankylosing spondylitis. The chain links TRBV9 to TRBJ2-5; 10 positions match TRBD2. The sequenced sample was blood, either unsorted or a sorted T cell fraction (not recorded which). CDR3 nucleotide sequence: TGTGCCAGCAGCGACACTAGCGGGGAATTCCAAGAGACCCAGTACTTC. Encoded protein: CASSDTSGEFQETQYF.